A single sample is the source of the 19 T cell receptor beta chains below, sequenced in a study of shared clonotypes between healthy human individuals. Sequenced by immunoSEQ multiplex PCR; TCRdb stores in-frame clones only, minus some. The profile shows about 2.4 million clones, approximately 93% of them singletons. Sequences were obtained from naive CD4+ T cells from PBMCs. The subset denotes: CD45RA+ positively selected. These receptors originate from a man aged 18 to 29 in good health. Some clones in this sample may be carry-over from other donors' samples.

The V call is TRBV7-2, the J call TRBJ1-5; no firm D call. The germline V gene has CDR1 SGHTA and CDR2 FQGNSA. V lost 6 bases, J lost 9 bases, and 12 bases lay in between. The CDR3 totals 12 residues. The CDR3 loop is CASRKDGMPQHF. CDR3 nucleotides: TGTGCCAGCAGGAAAGATGGGATGCCCCAGCATTTT.

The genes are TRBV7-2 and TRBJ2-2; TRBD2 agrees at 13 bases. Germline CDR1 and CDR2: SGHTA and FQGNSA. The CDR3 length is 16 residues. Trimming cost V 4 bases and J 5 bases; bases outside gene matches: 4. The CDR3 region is CASSYTSGRGTGELFF. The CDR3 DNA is TGTGCCAGCAGCTATACTAGCGGGAGGGGTACCGGGGAGCTGTTTTTT. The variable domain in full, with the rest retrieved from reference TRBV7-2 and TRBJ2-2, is GAGVSQSPSNKVTEKGKDVELRCDPISGHTALYWYRQSLGQGLEFLIYFQGNSAPDKSGLPSDRFSAERTGGSVSTLTIQRTQQEDSAVYLCASSYTSGRGTGELFFGEGSRLTVL.

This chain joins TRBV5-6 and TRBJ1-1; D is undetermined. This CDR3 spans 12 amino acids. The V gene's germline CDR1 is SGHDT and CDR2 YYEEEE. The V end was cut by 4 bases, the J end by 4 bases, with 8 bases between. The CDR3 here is CASSRSFTEAFF. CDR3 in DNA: TGTGCCAGCAGCAGATCATTCACTGAAGCTTTCTTT.

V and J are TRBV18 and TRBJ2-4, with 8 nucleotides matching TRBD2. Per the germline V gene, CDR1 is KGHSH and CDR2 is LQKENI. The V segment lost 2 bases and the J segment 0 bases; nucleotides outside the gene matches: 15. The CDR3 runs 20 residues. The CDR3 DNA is TGTGCCAGCTCACCAATGAGGGGAGCGGGAGTCGGGAGAGCCAAAAACATTCAGTACTTC. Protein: CASSPMRGAGVGRAKNIQYF.

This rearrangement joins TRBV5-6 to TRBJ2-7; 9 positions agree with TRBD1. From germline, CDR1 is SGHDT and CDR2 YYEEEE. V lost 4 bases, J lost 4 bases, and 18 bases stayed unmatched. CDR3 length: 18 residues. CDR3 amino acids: CASSAGTGSAYAGYEQYF. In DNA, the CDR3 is TGTGCCAGCAGCGCGGGGACAGGGTCGGCCTATGCTGGTTACGAGCAGTACTTC.

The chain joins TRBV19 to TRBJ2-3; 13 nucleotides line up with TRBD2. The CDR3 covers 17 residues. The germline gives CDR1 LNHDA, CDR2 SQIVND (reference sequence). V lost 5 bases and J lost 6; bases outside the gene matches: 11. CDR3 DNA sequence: TGTGCCAGTAGTTCGCAAAGGACTAGCGGGAGTCTGGATACGCAGTATTTT. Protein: CASSSQRTSGSLDTQYF.

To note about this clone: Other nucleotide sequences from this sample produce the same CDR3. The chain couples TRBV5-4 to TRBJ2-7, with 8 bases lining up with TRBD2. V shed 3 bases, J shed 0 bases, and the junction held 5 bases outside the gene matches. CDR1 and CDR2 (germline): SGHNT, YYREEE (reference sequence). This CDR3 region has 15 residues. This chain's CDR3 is CASSSPGTSSYEQYF. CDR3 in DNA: TGTGCCAGCAGCTCACCGGGGACTAGCTCCTACGAGCAGTACTTC.

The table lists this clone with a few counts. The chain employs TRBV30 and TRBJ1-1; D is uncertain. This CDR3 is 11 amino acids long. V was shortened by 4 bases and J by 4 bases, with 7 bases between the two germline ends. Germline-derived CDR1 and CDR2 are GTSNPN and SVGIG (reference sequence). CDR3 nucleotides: TGTGCCTGGACCCCGGCCACTGAAGCTTTCTTT. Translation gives CAWTPATEAFF.

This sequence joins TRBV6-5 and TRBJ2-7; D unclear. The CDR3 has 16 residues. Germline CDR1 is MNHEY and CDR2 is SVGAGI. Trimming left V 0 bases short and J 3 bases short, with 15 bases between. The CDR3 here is CASSYSIEASGYEQYF. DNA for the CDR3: TGTGCCAGCAGTTACTCGATCGAGGCGTCAGGCTACGAGCAGTACTTC.

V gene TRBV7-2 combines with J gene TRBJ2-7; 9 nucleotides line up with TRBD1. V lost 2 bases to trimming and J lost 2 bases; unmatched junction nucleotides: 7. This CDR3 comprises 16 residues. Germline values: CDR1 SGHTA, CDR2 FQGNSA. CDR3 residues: CASSLSAGTGTYEQYF. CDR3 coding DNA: TGTGCCAGCAGCTTATCAGCCGGGACAGGGACCTACGAGCAGTACTTC.

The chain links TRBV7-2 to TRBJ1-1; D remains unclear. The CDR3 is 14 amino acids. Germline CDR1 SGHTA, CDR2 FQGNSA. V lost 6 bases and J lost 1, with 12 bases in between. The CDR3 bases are TGTGCCAGCAGGTACCGGGAGTCGAACACTGAAGCTTTCTTT. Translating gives CASRYRESNTEAFF.

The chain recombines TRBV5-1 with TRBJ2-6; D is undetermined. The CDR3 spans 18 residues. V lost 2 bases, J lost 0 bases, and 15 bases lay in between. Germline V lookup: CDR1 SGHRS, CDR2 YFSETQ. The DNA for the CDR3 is TGCGCCAGCAGCTTAAGGCAGCCCCTTCTCTCTGGGGCCAACGTCCTGACTTTC. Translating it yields CASSLRQPLLSGANVLTF.

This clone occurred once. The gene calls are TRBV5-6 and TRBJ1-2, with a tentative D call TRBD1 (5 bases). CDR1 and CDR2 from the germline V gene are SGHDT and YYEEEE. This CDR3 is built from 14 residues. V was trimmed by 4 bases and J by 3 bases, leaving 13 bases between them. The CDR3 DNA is TGTGCCAGCAGCGCCGGGACCGGTTACTATGGCTACACCTTC. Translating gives CASSAGTGYYGYTF.

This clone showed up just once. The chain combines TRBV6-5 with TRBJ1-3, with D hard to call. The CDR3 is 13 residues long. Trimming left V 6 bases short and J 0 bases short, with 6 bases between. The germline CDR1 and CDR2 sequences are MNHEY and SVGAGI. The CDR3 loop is CASSARSGNTIYF. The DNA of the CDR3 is TGTGCCAGCAGCGCACGCTCTGGAAACACCATATATTTT.

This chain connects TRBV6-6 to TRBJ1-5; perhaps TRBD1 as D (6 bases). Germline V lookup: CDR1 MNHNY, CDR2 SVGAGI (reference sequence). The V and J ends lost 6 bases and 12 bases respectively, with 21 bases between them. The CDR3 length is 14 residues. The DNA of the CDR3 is TGTGCCAGCAGCCTCAGGGGTGAATCGGGGGGCCAGCATTTT. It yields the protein CASSLRGESGGQHF.

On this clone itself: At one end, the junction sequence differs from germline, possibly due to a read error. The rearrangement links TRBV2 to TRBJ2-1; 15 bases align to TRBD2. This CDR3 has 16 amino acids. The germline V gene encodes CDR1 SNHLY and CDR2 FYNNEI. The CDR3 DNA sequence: TGTGCCAGCAGCGAAGCGGGACTAGCGGGAGGAAATGAGCAGTTCTTC. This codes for CASSEAGLAGGNEQFF. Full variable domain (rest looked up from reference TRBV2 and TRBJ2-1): EPEVTQTPSHQVTQMGQEVILRCVPISNHLYFYWYRQILGQKVEFLVSFYNNEISEKSEIFDDQFSVERPDGSNFTLKIRSTKLEDSAMYFCASSEAGLAGGNEQFFGPGTRLTVL.

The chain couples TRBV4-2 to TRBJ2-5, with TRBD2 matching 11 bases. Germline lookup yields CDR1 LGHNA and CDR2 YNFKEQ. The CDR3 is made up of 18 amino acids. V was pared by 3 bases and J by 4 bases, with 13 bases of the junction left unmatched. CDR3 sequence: CASSHPGTSGNWVETQYF. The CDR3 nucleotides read TGTGCCAGCAGCCATCCCGGGACTAGCGGAAATTGGGTAGAGACCCAGTACTTC.

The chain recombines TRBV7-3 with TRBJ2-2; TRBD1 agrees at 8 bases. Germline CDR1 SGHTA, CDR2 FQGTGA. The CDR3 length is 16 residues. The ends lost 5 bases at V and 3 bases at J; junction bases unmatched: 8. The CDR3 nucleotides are TGTGCCAGCAGCCCATCGGGACAGGTTTACACCGGGGAGCTGTTTTTT. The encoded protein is CASSPSGQVYTGELFF.

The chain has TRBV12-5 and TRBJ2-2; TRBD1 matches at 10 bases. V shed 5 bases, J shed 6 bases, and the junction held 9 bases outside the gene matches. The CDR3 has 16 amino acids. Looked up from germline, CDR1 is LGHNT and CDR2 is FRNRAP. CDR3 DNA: TGTGCTAGTGGTCAGGGACAGGGGACGGTGGCCGGGGAGCTGTTTTTT. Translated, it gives CASGQGQGTVAGELFF. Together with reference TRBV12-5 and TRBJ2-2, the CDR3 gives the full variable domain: DARVTQTPRHKVTEMGQEVTMRCQPILGHNTVFWYRQTMMQGLELLAYFRNRAPLDDSGMPKDRFSAEMPDATLATLKIQPSEPRDSAVYFCASGQGQGTVAGELFFGEGSRLTVL.